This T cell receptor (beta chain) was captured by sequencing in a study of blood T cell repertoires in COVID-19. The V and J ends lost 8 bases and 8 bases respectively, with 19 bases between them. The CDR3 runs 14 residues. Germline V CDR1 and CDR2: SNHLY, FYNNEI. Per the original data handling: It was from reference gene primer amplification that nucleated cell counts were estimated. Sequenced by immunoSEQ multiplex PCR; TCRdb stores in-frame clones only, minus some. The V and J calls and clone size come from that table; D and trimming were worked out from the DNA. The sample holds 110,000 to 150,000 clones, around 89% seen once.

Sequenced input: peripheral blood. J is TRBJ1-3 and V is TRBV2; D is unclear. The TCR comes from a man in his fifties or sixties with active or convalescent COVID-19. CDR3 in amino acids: CASSPGLVGDTIYF. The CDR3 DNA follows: TGTGCCAGCTCTCCCGGGCTCGTCGGGGACACCATATATTTT. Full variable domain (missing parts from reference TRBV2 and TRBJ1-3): EPEVTQTPSHQVTQMGQEVILRCVPISNHLYFYWYRQILGQKVEFLVSFYNNEISEKSEIFDDQFSVERPDGSNFTLKIRSTKLEDSAMYFCASSPGLVGDTIYFGEGSWLTVV.